The 7 T cell receptor beta chains in this list originate from one sample, sequenced in a study of blood T cell repertoires in COVID-19. The data were produced by immunoSEQ multiplex PCR, yet TCRdb's version contains in-frame clones alone and is incomplete. The top ten hold around 2.1% of the sample, which has about 160,000 clones, approximately 91% seen once. Input material: peripheral blood. Receptors were obtained from a young man with acute or convalescent COVID-19.

CDR3 bases: TGTGCCAGCAGGGCCGGGACACCCACCGGCTACACCTTC. Translated, it gives CASRAGTPTGYTF. J is TRBJ1-2 and V is TRBV6-5; a possible D gene is TRBD1 (6 bases). Trimming cost V 6 bases and J 8 bases, with 16 bases left between them. CDR3 length: 13 amino acids. The germline gives CDR1 MNHEY, CDR2 SVGAGI.

V and J are TRBV19 and TRBJ1-5; maybe TRBD1 (5 bases). Germline V lookup: CDR1 LNHDA, CDR2 SQIVND (reference sequence). V lost 7 bases and J 3 bases, leaving 19 bases between the germline ends. The CDR3 has 16 residues. CDR3 DNA: TGTGCCAGTACCGCGCTGGGGCAGGTACTCAATCAGCCCCAGCATTTT. The encoded protein is CASTALGQVLNQPQHF.

V usage is TRBV2 and J usage is TRBJ2-1; D is unclear. V gave up 7 bases and J gave up 0 bases, with 4 bases separating them. Looked up from germline, CDR1 is SNHLY and CDR2 is FYNNEI. The CDR3 consists of 12 residues. In nucleotides, the CDR3 is TGTGCCAGCACGGGCTCCTACAATGAGCAGTTCTTC. Translated, it gives CASTGSYNEQFF.

The chain uses TRBV19 and TRBJ2-3; perhaps TRBD2 as D (6 bases). Trimming took off 5 bases at V and 2 bases at J, with 14 bases between the two ends. Germline-derived CDR1 and CDR2 are LNHDA and SQIVND (reference sequence). The CDR3 is 15 amino acids. This CDR3 is CASSPRGTDTDTQYF. The CDR3 DNA reads as TGTGCCAGTAGTCCGCGGGGTACTGACACAGATACGCAGTATTTT.

The CDR3 reads CAIRDRETNTEAFF. DNA for the CDR3: TGTGCCATCAGGGACCGGGAGACCAACACTGAAGCTTTCTTT. The rearrangement links TRBV10-3 to TRBJ1-1; no clear D gene. There are 14 residues in the CDR3. Looked up from germline, CDR1 is ENHRY and CDR2 is SYGVKD. The V end was cut by 6 bases, the J end by 2 bases, with 13 bases between.

The rearrangement joins TRBV7-9 to TRBJ1-5, with D maybe TRBD1 (5 bases). Trimming cost V 5 bases and J 6 bases, with 14 bases left between them. The germline V gene has CDR1 SEHNR and CDR2 FQNEAQ (reference sequence). CDR3 length equals 14 residues. CDR3 in amino acids: CASSPVGVSQPQHF. CDR3 DNA: TGTGCCAGCAGCCCCGTAGGGGTTAGTCAGCCCCAGCATTTT.

This chain links TRBV24-1 with TRBJ1-2; no definite D call. V was cut by 1 base and J by 2 bases, with 7 bases left in between. The CDR3 contains 14 residues. Germline assignment: CDR1 KGHDR and CDR2 SFDVKD. The CDR3 nucleotides are TGTGCCACCAGTGATTTACCCAGGAACTATGGCTACACCTTC. The encoded protein is CATSDLPRNYGYTF.